A single sample gave rise to the 23 T cell receptor beta chains below, sequenced in a study of human T cells and chemical hapten exposure. Regarding time point: pre-sensitization, week 0. This sample's treatment: therapeutic diphenylcyclopropenone sensitization with weekly scalp DPC. TCRdb independently ran MiXCR on the RACE reads; one entry per CDR3 protein. The sample yields approximately 400,000 distinct CDR3 sequences, 5.1% seen once. The input for sequencing was whole blood, taken in connection with sensitization to the hapten diphenylcyclopropenone (DPC). These TCRs come from a woman in her forties or fifties with alopecia areata. Some clones in this sample may be carry-over from other donors' samples.

This clonotype came up a few times. The chain is built from TRBV6-5 and TRBJ1-1; maybe TRBD1 (6 bases). Germline V lookup: CDR1 MNHEY, CDR2 SVGAGI. Trimming cost V 6 bases and J 0 bases, with 11 bases left between them. This CDR3 is 14 amino acids long. The CDR3 reads CASSRGYMNTEAFF. The DNA for the CDR3 is TGTGCCAGCAGCAGGGGATATATGAACACTGAAGCTTTCTTT.

This clonotype came up many times. This CDR3 is CASSSYISRDRETQYF. The DNA for the CDR3 is TGTGCCAGCAGCTCTTATATCTCCAGGGACCGAGAGACCCAGTACTTC. V usage is TRBV7-2 and J usage is TRBJ2-5; the D call may be TRBD1 or TRBD2 (5 bases each). CDR1 is SGHTA and CDR2 is FQGNSA in the germline V gene. The V gene lost 4 bases and the J gene lost 4 bases, with 19 bases spanning the gap. The CDR3 is made up of 16 amino acids.

Only a few counts were recorded for this clonotype. The rearrangement uses TRBV2 and TRBJ1-1, with a possible D match to TRBD1 (5 bases). V lost 6 bases and J 4 bases, leaving 9 bases between the germline ends. CDR1 is SNHLY, CDR2 FYNNEI, per germline. This CDR3 spans 12 amino acids. This chain's CDR3 is CASRRGFTEAFF. The DNA for the CDR3 is TGTGCCAGCAGACGGGGGTTCACTGAAGCTTTCTTT.

The rearrangement links TRBV30 to TRBJ1-4; a possible D gene is TRBD1 (6 bases). CDR1 GTSNPN and CDR2 SVGIG come from the germline V gene (reference sequence). Trimming pared 0 bases from V and 8 bases from J, leaving 16 bases between. The CDR3 extends over 15 amino acids. CDR3: CAWSVQGRGGEKLFF. DNA for the CDR3: TGTGCCTGGAGTGTACAGGGCAGGGGTGGCGAAAAACTGTTTTTT.

The chain joins TRBV10-2 to TRBJ1-5; perhaps TRBD1 as D (6 bases). The CDR3 loop spans 15 amino acids. CDR1 and CDR2 from the germline V gene are WSHSY and SAAADI. Trimming took 3 bases from V and 5 from J, leaving 14 bases between them. CDR3 loop: CASSEVRGLYQPQHF. Written as DNA, the CDR3 is TGCGCCAGCAGTGAAGTCCGGGGGCTCTATCAGCCCCAGCATTTT.

There are a few counts of this clonotype. The chain combines TRBV2 with TRBJ2-3; TRBD1 is a possible D gene (6 bases). Germline V gene data show CDR1 as SNHLY and CDR2 as FYNNEI. Trimming took off 6 bases at V and 1 base at J, with 14 bases between the two ends. The CDR3 contains 15 residues. This CDR3 reads CASRGTGTRTDTQYF. As DNA, the CDR3 is TGTGCCAGCAGGGGAACAGGGACGCGCACAGATACGCAGTATTTT.

This clonotype was counted a few times. The rearrangement uses TRBV30 and TRBJ1-5; D unresolved. Germline CDR1 and CDR2: GTSNPN and SVGIG (reference sequence). V was cut by 0 bases and J by 7 bases, with 16 bases left in between. CDR3 length: 15 residues. This chain's CDR3 is CAWSVGTALGQPQHF. The DNA of the CDR3 is TGTGCCTGGAGTGTTGGTACGGCCCTCGGGCAGCCCCAGCATTTT. Drawing the rest from reference TRBV30 and TRBJ1-5, the complete variable domain is SQTIHQWPATLVQPVGSPLSLECTVEGTSNPNLYWYRQAAGRGLQLLFYSVGIGQISSEVPQNLSASRPQDRQFILSSKKLLLSDSGFYLCAWSVGTALGQPQHFGDGTRLSIL.

There are a few counts of this clonotype. The rearrangement links TRBV29-1 to TRBJ1-1; D is unclear. The CDR3 covers 13 residues. V lost 4 bases, J lost 4 bases, and 13 bases lay in between. Germline assignment: CDR1 SQVTM and CDR2 ANQGSEA. This chain's CDR3 is CSVVGSRATEAFF. The CDR3 bases are TGCAGCGTTGTAGGCAGTAGAGCCACTGAAGCTTTCTTT.

This clonotype has ten or more counts. This chain connects TRBV28 to TRBJ2-7; perhaps TRBD1 as D (6 bases). From germline, CDR1 is MDHEN and CDR2 SYDVKM. Trimming stripped 11 bases from V and 4 bases from J, with 18 bases between. The CDR3 length is 13 residues. In nucleotides, the CDR3 is TGTGCCTGCCAGGGGACACCACTGTACGAGCAGTACTTC. As protein: CACQGTPLYEQYF.

The chain has TRBV6-2 or TRBV6-3 and TRBJ1-5, with D tentatively TRBD1 (5 bases). Germline V gene data show CDR1 as MNHEY and CDR2 as SVGEGT. The CDR3 spans 14 residues. Trimming shortened V by 2 bases and J by 5 bases, and 10 bases separated the two germline ends. CDR3: CASSYGAADQPQHF. The DNA for the CDR3 is TGTGCCAGCAGTTACGGGGCGGCCGATCAGCCCCAGCATTTT.

The V gene is TRBV14, the J gene TRBJ2-1, with D uncertain. The germline CDR1 and CDR2 sequences are SGHDN and FVKESK. This CDR3 is 16 amino acids long. Trimming removed 0 bases at V and 9 bases at J, with 18 bases between. CDR3 bases: TGTGCCAGCAGCCAAGATCTTGGGCTCGCGGCAACTGAGCAGTTCTTC. This encodes CASSQDLGLAATEQFF.

The sample holds many counts of this clonotype. V gene TRBV10-1 combines with J gene TRBJ1-1, with D hard to call. This CDR3 has 12 amino acids. Trimming shortened V by 6 bases and J by 1 base, and 6 bases separated the two germline ends. In germline, CDR1 is WNHNN, CDR2 SYGVQD (reference sequence). The DNA for the CDR3 is TGCGCCAGCAGCAACCAGAACACTGAAGCTTTCTTT. Translating gives CASSNQNTEAFF.

The sample holds a few counts of this clonotype. The V call is TRBV2, the J call TRBJ1-3; D may be TRBD1 (6 bases). Trimming stripped 4 bases from V and 0 bases from J, with 7 bases between. CDR3 size: 14 residues. CDR1 SNHLY and CDR2 FYNNEI come from the germline V gene. CDR3 protein: CASSVGHSGNTIYF. For the CDR3, the DNA is TGTGCCAGCAGTGTGGGACACTCTGGAAACACCATATATTTT.

This clonotype occurred a few times. The gene calls are TRBV12-3 or TRBV12-4 and TRBJ1-1; possibly TRBD1 for D (5 bases). This CDR3 contains 13 residues. Trimming cost V 7 bases and J 10 bases, with 19 bases left between them. CDR3 in amino acids: CASTWGSFVSAFF. The CDR3 DNA follows: TGTGCCAGCACCTGGGGCTCCTTCGTTTCAGCTTTCTTT.

The table lists this clonotype with many counts. The CDR3 region is CASSRTSGGQETQYF. The CDR3 DNA follows: TGTGCCAGCAGTCGTACTAGCGGGGGTCAAGAGACCCAGTACTTC. The chain recombines TRBV6-1 with TRBJ2-5; 11 bases are a match to TRBD2. CDR3 length equals 15 residues. The ends lost 5 bases at V and 2 bases at J; junction bases unmatched: 4. Germline CDR1 reads MNHNS; CDR2 reads SASEGT.

This clonotype occurred many times. The rearrangement joins TRBV3-1 to TRBJ2-1; 10 bases line up with TRBD2. Germline V CDR1 and CDR2: LGHDT, YNNKEL (reference sequence). The CDR3 totals 17 residues. V trimming: 0 bases; J trimming: 10 bases; junction bases outside the gene matches: 12. The CDR3 nucleotides are TGTGCCAGCAGCCAAGATGGAGTCGGGAGCGGGGGGGCGGAGCAGTTCTTC. It encodes CASSQDGVGSGGAEQFF.

This clonotype appeared a few times. As DNA, the CDR3 is TGTGCCAGCAGTCCGTTGACTAGCGGGGGGGGAGATACGCAGTATTTT. Translated, it gives CASSPLTSGGGDTQYF. The V call is TRBV6-5, the J call TRBJ2-3, with 14 nucleotides matching TRBD2. Germline V gene sequence: CDR1 MNHEY, CDR2 SVGAGI. The CDR3 is 16 amino acids. The junction had 6 bases not matched to a gene; V was cut back by 5 bases and J by 5 bases.

This clonotype was observed at least ten times. The chain carries TRBV11-1 and TRBJ2-3, with D maybe TRBD2 (6 bases). This CDR3 has 13 residues. Germline CDR1 SGHAT, CDR2 FQDESV (reference sequence). Trimming removed 4 bases from V and 1 base from J, with 6 bases in between. This chain's CDR3 is CASSWEGTDTQYF. CDR3 DNA: TGTGCCAGCAGCTGGGAGGGCACAGATACGCAGTATTTT.

This clonotype came up a few times. The chain has TRBV3-1 and TRBJ1-1; D remains unclear. The germline V gene encodes CDR1 LGHDT and CDR2 YNNKEL (reference sequence). Trimming removed 0 bases at V and 5 bases at J, with 1 base between. This CDR3 is built from 11 residues. CDR3 amino acids: CASSQETEAFF. DNA of the CDR3: TGTGCCAGCAGCCAAGAGACTGAAGCTTTCTTT.

V is TRBV7-3 and J is TRBJ1-1; tentative D call: TRBD1 (6 bases). Trimming left V 5 bases short and J 6 bases short, with 16 bases between. From germline, CDR1 is SGHTA and CDR2 FQGTGA. CDR3 size: 14 residues. This chain's CDR3 is CASSSTGSSAEAFF. For the CDR3, the DNA is TGTGCCAGCAGCAGTACAGGGTCTAGTGCTGAAGCTTTCTTT.

This clonotype was observed a handful of times. The J gene is TRBJ1-2, the V gene TRBV6-2 or TRBV6-3, with 9 bases matching TRBD1. Germline V gene data show CDR1 as MNHEY and CDR2 as SVGEGT. The CDR3 is 16 residues long. The J segment lost 2 bases and the V segment lost 0 bases, leaving 4 bases of the junction unmatched. This CDR3 reads CASSYSRTGVNYGYTF. The CDR3 nucleotides are TGTGCCAGCAGTTACTCGCGGACAGGGGTCAACTATGGCTACACCTTC.

This clonotype was observed a handful of times. The chain joins TRBV6-2 or TRBV6-3 to TRBJ2-3; D uncertain. V was clipped by 6 bases and J by 4 bases, with 14 bases between them. This CDR3 region has 14 residues. The germline CDR1 and CDR2 sequences are MNHEY and SVGEGT. The CDR3 loop reads CASSLDVTSDTQYF. CDR3 bases: TGTGCCAGCAGCCTCGACGTTACTTCAGATACGCAGTATTTT.

This clonotype was found many times. The rearrangement uses TRBV4-2 and TRBJ2-7; 7 bases align to TRBD2. The ends lost 3 bases at V and 3 bases at J; junction bases unmatched: 14. Per germline, CDR1 LGHNA and CDR2 YNFKEQ. The CDR3 is made up of 17 amino acids. The CDR3 nucleotides read TGTGCCAGCAGCCAGTATCCCACAGCGGGGCGACACTACGAGCAGTACTTC. Translated, it gives CASSQYPTAGRHYEQYF.